This TCR beta chain is from a study of blood T cells in healthy people across ages. This CDR3 has 15 amino acids. V lost 0 bases and J 2 bases, leaving 10 bases between the germline ends. The germline gives CDR1 LGHNA, CDR2 YSLEER. Turning to this clonotype: Antigen: not known.

Study results and limitations: Versus aged donors, long-lived donors had higher diversity and more naive CD4+ cells.

Roughly 9 milliliters of peripheral blood were drawn from each donor. The use of a sample-barcoded 5' primer and a J-beta primer mix characterized a second PCR of roughly 7 to 12 cycles. Each cDNA molecule received a tag from a template-switch adaptor that had 12 random nucleotides. TCRdb reanalysed the 5' RACE reads using MiXCR and keeps one entry per CDR3 protein. There are some 1.1 million distinct CDR3 sequences in the sample; around two fifths occur only once, and 13% lies in the top ten. This sequence originates from a man aged 18 to 30 in good health. Material: blood. The rearrangement joins TRBV4-3 to TRBJ1-2; D perhaps matches TRBD1 (5 bases). The DNA of the CDR3 is TGCGCCAGCAGCCAAGAAGGGGCTTCCAACTATGGCTACACCTTC. Protein product: CASSQEGASNYGYTF.